This entry is about one T cell receptor (beta chain). Profiling relied on immunoSEQ multiplex PCR, and the TCRdb table lists in-frame clones only, not all of them. The sample lists 45,000 to 55,000 clones; 80% to 95% were seen once. This record comes from a study of T cell changes during pregnancy in multiple sclerosis. In germline, CDR1 is SGHTA, CDR2 FQGNSA. The CDR3 spans 16 residues. The V and J ends lost 1 base and 0 bases, in that order; junction bases with no gene match: 5. This specimen was CD4+ T cells from peripheral blood mononuclear cells, taken after pregnancy. The sequence derives from a female donor in good health, enrolled as a control in a pregnancy study. This rearrangement joins TRBV7-2 to TRBJ2-7; TRBD2 matches at 8 bases. The CDR3 loop is CASSLDGGGSSYEQYF. CDR3 bases: TGTGCCAGCAGCTTAGACGGCGGGGGGAGCTCCTACGAGCAGTACTTC. The full variable domain, completed using reference TRBV7-2 and TRBJ2-7, is GAGVSQSPSNKVTEKGKDVELRCDPISGHTALYWYRQSLGQGLEFLIYFQGNSAPDKSGLPSDRFSAERTGGSVSTLTIQRTQQEDSAVYLCASSLDGGGSSYEQYFGPGTRLTVT.